This TCR beta chain was recorded in a study of shared clonotypes between healthy human individuals. Per the germline V gene, CDR1 is LNHDA and CDR2 is SQIVND (reference sequence). CDR3 length: 12 residues. The V end was cut by 7 bases, the J end by 4 bases, with 8 bases between. Naive CD4+ cells were CD45RA-selected; the remaining cells were memory. Running of the assay took place at deep level. Generated by immunoSEQ multiplex PCR, the TCRdb table keeps only in-frame clones and is missing some. The profile shows more than 2,000,000 clones, approximately 92% of them singletons. The receptor comes from a man aged 18 to 35 in good health. The V gene is TRBV19, the J gene TRBJ1-5, with a weak D call TRBD1 (5 bases). What was sequenced was naive CD4+ T cells sorted from blood. The subset is: CD45RA+ positively selected. The CDR3 region has the DNA TGTGCCAGTACTTGGGGGAATCAGCCCCAGCATTTT. Protein: CASTWGNQPQHF. The full variable domain, in which reference TRBV19 and TRBJ1-5 provide the parts outside the CDR3, is DGGITQSPKYLFRKEGQNVTLSCEQNLNHDAMYWYRQDPGQGLRLIYYSQIVNDFQKGDIAEGYSVSREKKESFPLTVTSAQKNPTAFYLCASTWGNQPQHFGDGTRLSIL.